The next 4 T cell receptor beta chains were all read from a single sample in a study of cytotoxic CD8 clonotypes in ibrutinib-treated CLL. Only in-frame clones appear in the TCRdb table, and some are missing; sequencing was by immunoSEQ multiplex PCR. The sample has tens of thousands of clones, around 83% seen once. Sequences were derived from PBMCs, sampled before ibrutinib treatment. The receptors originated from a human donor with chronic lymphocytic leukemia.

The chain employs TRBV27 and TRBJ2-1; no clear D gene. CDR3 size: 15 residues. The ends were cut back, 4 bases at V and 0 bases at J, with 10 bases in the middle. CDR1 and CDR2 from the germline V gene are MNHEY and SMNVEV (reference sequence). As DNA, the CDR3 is TGTGCCAGCAGTTCCTTAACGGCCTCCTACAATGAGCAGTTCTTC. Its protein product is CASSSLTASYNEQFF.

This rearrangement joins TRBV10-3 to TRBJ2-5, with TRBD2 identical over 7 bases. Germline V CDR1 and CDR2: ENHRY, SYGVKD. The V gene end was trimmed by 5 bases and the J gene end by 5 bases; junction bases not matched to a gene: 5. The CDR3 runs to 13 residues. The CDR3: CAISKTSLETQYF. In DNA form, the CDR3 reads TGTGCCATCAGTAAGACTAGCTTGGAGACCCAGTACTTC.

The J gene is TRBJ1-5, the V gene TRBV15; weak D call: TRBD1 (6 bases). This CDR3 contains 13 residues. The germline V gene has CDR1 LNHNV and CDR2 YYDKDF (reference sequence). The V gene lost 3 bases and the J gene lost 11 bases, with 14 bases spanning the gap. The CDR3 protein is CATSSGGHETQHF. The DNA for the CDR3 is TGTGCCACCAGCAGTGGGGGGCATGAGACCCAGCATTTT.

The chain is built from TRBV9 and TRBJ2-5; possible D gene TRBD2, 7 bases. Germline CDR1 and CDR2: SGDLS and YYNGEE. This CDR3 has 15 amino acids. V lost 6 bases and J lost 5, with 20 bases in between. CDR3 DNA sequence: TGTGCCAGCACCCGCTCTAGCGGAGGGGGGGAGACCCAGTACTTC. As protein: CASTRSSGGGETQYF. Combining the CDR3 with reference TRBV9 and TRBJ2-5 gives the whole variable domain DSGVTQTPKHLITATGQRVTLRCSPRSGDLSVYWYQQSLDQGLQFLIQYYNGEERAKGNILERFSAQQFPDLHSELNLSSLELGDSALYFCASTRSSGGGETQYFGPGTRLLVL.